The 25 T cell receptor beta chains below all came from one sample that was sequenced in a study of glioma-infiltrating T cells. TCR alpha and beta CDR3 regions were amplified from RNA using iRepertoire nested multiplex PCR. From the multiplex PCR reads, TCRdb called clonotypes with MiXCR, one entry per CDR3 protein. The sample lists around 170,000 distinct CDR3 sequences, 43% occurring once. The sample was glioma tissue, nonneoplastic brain tissue, or PBMCs (not recorded which). The source is a human donor with low-grade glioma or glioblastoma, undergoing nonglioma brain surgery, or in good health (not recorded which).

This chain uses TRBV7-8 with TRBJ2-3; 9 bases are a match to TRBD2. V lost 10 bases to trimming and J lost 2 bases; unmatched junction nucleotides: 7. This CDR3 has 14 amino acids. Germline CDR1 and CDR2: SGHVS and FQNEAQ. The CDR3 bases are TGTGCCACCAAGGGACTAGCTCACACAGATACGCAGTATTTT. Protein: CATKGLAHTDTQYF.

J is TRBJ2-5 and V is TRBV6-1; TRBD1 agrees at 8 bases. After removal of 6 bases from V and 7 bases from J, the junction contained 13 bases not matched to a gene. The CDR3 is 15 residues long. Per the germline V gene, CDR1 is MNHNS and CDR2 is SASEGT. The CDR3 spells CASRKGQETSWTQYF. The CDR3 DNA follows: TGTGCCAGCAGGAAGGGACAGGAGACTTCGTGGACCCAGTACTTC.

This clonotype occurred many times. This chain links TRBV20-1 with TRBJ1-4, with D perhaps matching TRBD1 (5 bases). Germline values: CDR1 DFQATT, CDR2 SNEGSKA (reference sequence). CDR3 length: 15 amino acids. Trimming stripped 0 bases from V and 0 bases from J, with 8 bases between. The CDR3 region has the DNA TGCAGTGCTAGAGATGGCAGGGCAACTAATGAAAAACTGTTTTTT. Translated: CSARDGRATNEKLFF.

This clonotype was detected many times. The gene calls are TRBV6-1 and TRBJ2-7; TRBD2 is a possible D gene (6 bases). This CDR3 has 16 amino acids. The V and J ends lost 5 bases and 1 base respectively, with 18 bases between them. The germline gives CDR1 MNHNS, CDR2 SASEGT. The CDR3 bases are TGTGCCAGCAGTTATTTAGGTAGCGGAGGTTCCTACGAGCAGTACTTC. Amino acid sequence: CASSYLGSGGSYEQYF.

The count of this clonotype is one. A much larger clone sits a single nucleotide away, making a read error possible. V is TRBV12-3 or TRBV12-4 and J is TRBJ1-5; maybe TRBD1 (5 bases). The V end was cut by 6 bases, the J end by 5 bases, with 11 bases between. This CDR3 has 13 amino acids. CDR3 nucleotides: TGTGCCAGCAGGGAAAAGGGGTATCAGCCCCAGCATTTT. Amino acid sequence: CASREKGYQPQHF.

The chain couples TRBV5-1 to TRBJ1-5; D is unresolved. Trimming stripped 0 bases from V and 1 base from J, with 5 bases between. The CDR3 is 14 residues long. Germline loops: CDR1 SGHRS, CDR2 YFSETQ. DNA of the CDR3: TGCGCCAGCAGCTTGGGGGTGAGCAATCAGCCCCAGCATTTT. Translation gives CASSLGVSNQPQHF.

Comments on this clonotype: A clone one base away is much larger, so this may be a read error. V is TRBV6-1 and J is TRBJ2-4; no clear D gene. Germline loops: CDR1 MNHNS, CDR2 SASEGT. V lost 6 bases to trimming and J lost 2 bases, with 11 bases between them. The CDR3 length is 14 residues. In DNA form, the CDR3 reads TGTGCCAGCAGCCGCCGTCTAACCAAAAACATTCAGTACTTC. It translates to CASSRRLTKNIQYF.

Many counts were recorded for this clonotype. V is TRBV2 and J is TRBJ1-1; a weak D match, TRBD1 (5 bases). From germline, CDR1 is SNHLY and CDR2 FYNNEI. Trimming removed 8 bases from V and 8 bases from J, with 18 bases in between. The CDR3 totals 13 residues. CDR3 loop: CASLYSLGQEAFF. CDR3 in DNA: TGTGCCAGCTTGTACAGTCTGGGGCAAGAAGCTTTCTTT.

The chain links TRBV12-3 or TRBV12-4 to TRBJ2-7; the match to TRBD2 covers 14 bases. Trimming removed 3 bases from V and 2 bases from J; junction bases left unmatched: 0. The CDR3 length is 15 residues. The CDR3 DNA reads TGTGCCAGCAGTTTGACTAGCGGGAGGGCCTACGAGCAGTACTTC. Its translation: CASSLTSGRAYEQYF.

The chain joins TRBV4-2 to TRBJ2-3, with D uncertain. CDR3 length: 12 residues. V lost 7 bases to trimming and J lost 1 base, with 6 bases between them. CDR1 and CDR2 (germline): LGHNA, YNFKEQ. The CDR3 is CASTGRTDTQYF. The CDR3 nucleotides read TGTGCCAGCACCGGGCGCACAGATACGCAGTATTTT.

This clonotype was seen ten or more times. In DNA, the CDR3 is TGTGCCAGCAGTTATTATGCCGGGAGCGAGGGCTACACCTTC. Amino acid sequence: CASSYYAGSEGYTF. The chain joins TRBV6-2 or TRBV6-3 to TRBJ1-2; D is undetermined. CDR1 and CDR2 from the germline V gene are MNHEY and SVGEGT. The V and J ends lost 3 bases and 8 bases respectively, with 16 bases between them. CDR3 size: 14 residues.

On this clonotype: At one end, the junction sequence differs from germline, possibly due to a read error. The chain combines TRBV20-1 with TRBJ2-1; D uncertain. Per the germline V gene, CDR1 is DFQATT and CDR2 is SNEGSKA (reference sequence). The CDR3 runs to 13 residues. The CDR3 DNA follows: TGCAGTTCTAGAGTCTCCCCTCTCTACGATCAGTTCTTC. Amino acid sequence: CSSRVSPLYDQFF.

The V and J genes are TRBV3-1 and TRBJ1-1; no clear D. The CDR3 runs 13 residues. V gave up 6 bases and J gave up 2 bases, with 10 bases separating them. Germline-derived CDR1 and CDR2 are LGHDT and YNNKEL (reference sequence). This CDR3 is CASRRTQNTEAFF. The CDR3, as DNA: TGTGCCAGCAGGAGGACCCAAAACACTGAAGCTTTCTTT. Using reference TRBV3-1 and TRBJ1-1 for the parts outside the CDR3, the full variable domain is DTAVSQTPKYLVTQMGNDKSIKCEQNLGHDTMYWYKQDSKKFLKIMFSYNNKELIINETVPNRFSPKSPDKAHLNLHINSLELGDSAVYFCASRRTQNTEAFFGQGTRLTVV.

Worth noting for this clonotype: At one of its ends the junction is not consistent with the germline gene, which may arise from a read error. This rearrangement joins TRBV19 to TRBJ2-1; the D gene is possibly TRBD1 (5 bases). Germline CDR1 is LNHDA and CDR2 is SQIVND (reference sequence). There are 13 residues in the CDR3. As DNA, the CDR3 is TGTGCCAGTAACCAGGGCACCTACAATGAGAAGTTCTTC. Translation: CASNQGTYNEKFF.

There are a few counts of this clonotype. The chain has TRBV3-1 and TRBJ2-7, with 7 bases that match TRBD1. The CDR3 sequence is 15 residues long. Germline loops: CDR1 LGHDT, CDR2 YNNKEL (reference sequence). The V segment lost 4 bases and the J segment 5 bases; nucleotides outside the gene matches: 11. The CDR3, as DNA: TGTGCCAGCAGCCCCAGACAGGGAAATATAAACGAGCAGTACTTC. It codes for CASSPRQGNINEQYF.

On this clonotype itself: At one boundary the junction diverges from the germline segment, which might be a read error. The rearrangement links TRBV14 to TRBJ1-1, with a possible D match to TRBD1 (5 bases). The germline V gene encodes CDR1 SGHDN and CDR2 FVKESK. The CDR3 is 15 residues long. The chain's CDR3 is CASSARDSRTSPPNF. CDR3 nucleotides: TGTGCCAGCAGCGCCCGGGACTCCAGAACTTCACCCCCCAACTTT.

This sequence joins TRBV28 and TRBJ2-1; a possible D gene is TRBD2 (7 bases). Per the germline V gene, CDR1 is MDHEN and CDR2 is SYDVKM. Trimming took 8 bases from V and 0 from J, leaving 35 bases between them. The CDR3 length is 22 residues. CDR3 sequence: CASDRSSSFREEGGFSYNEQFF. CDR3 nucleotide sequence: TGTGCCAGCGATAGATCTAGTTCTTTCCGGGAGGAAGGGGGGTTCTCCTACAATGAGCAGTTCTTC.

This clonotype ranks as medium-sized. The chain carries TRBV20-1 and TRBJ2-7, with D possibly being TRBD2 (6 bases). CDR1 and CDR2 (germline): DFQATT, SNEGSKA (reference sequence). The CDR3 extends over 14 amino acids. Trimming removed 2 bases at V and 3 bases at J, with 14 bases between. The CDR3 DNA sequence: TGCAGTGCTAGATGGGGGGTCAGCTTCTACGAGCAGTACTTC. It translates to CSARWGVSFYEQYF.

With respect to this clonotype: Since no conserved phenylalanine or tryptophan closes the CDR3, a read error is the likely cause. The rearrangement links TRBV6-9 to TRBJ2-2; TRBD1 aligns across 9 bases. After removal of 3 bases from V and 4 bases from J, the junction contained 3 bases not matched to a gene. There are 15 residues in the CDR3. The germline CDR1 and CDR2 sequences are MNHGY and SVAAGI. The CDR3 coding sequence is TGTGCCAGCAGTTACACAGGGGGCGGCACCGGGGAGCTGTTTCTT. This codes for CASSYTGGGTGELFL.

This clonotype appeared many times. This chain connects TRBV28 to TRBJ1-2; D is unclear. Per the germline V gene, CDR1 is MDHEN and CDR2 is SYDVKM. V gave up 6 bases and J gave up 4 bases, with 21 bases separating them. The CDR3 runs 16 residues. CDR3 nucleotide sequence: TGTGCCAGCAGCGAAATTAATAGGAGTAAACTCTATGGCTACACCTTC. Residues: CASSEINRSKLYGYTF.

Comment on this clonotype: The final CDR3 position lacks the conserved phenylalanine or tryptophan, pointing to a likely read error. The DNA of the CDR3 is TGTGCCAGCAGCTTGGTCCGGTCGTACAATGAGCAGTTCTTA. It codes for CASSLVRSYNEQFL. The J gene is TRBJ2-1, the V gene TRBV5-5; D ambiguous. The V end lost 0 bases, the J end lost 4 bases, and 8 bases lay between the germline ends. The germline V gene has CDR1 SGHKS and CDR2 YYEKEE (reference sequence). The CDR3 extends over 14 amino acids.

Comment on this clonotype: A much more abundant neighbour one base away suggests this may be a read error. This rearrangement joins TRBV7-2 to TRBJ1-2; the D gene is possibly TRBD1 (6 bases). The CDR3 covers 15 residues. Germline CDR1 reads SGHTA; CDR2 reads FQGNSA. Here the CDR3 DNA reads TGTGCCAGCAGCTTAGCGGATCCTAATAGTGGGGGCTGCACCTTC. Protein product: CASSLADPNSGGCTF.

Turning to this clonotype: This sequence may be a read error, since a much larger clone differs from it by one base. The V gene is TRBV7-6, the J gene TRBJ1-6; TRBD1 might be the D (5 bases). The CDR3 has 17 amino acids. Germline V gives CDR1 SGHVS, CDR2 FNYEAQ. V gave up 4 bases and J gave up 3 bases, with 16 bases separating them. Here the CDR3 reads CASSWTWTPNYNSPLHF. CDR3 sequence (DNA): TGTGCCAGCAGCTGGACCTGGACACCAAACTATAATTCACCCCTCCACTTT.

This clonotype was counted a few times. A read error may produce the germline difference seen at one junction end. The chain links TRBV11-2 to TRBJ2-7; 9 bases line up with TRBD1. This CDR3 is 16 amino acids long. Germline lookup yields CDR1 SGHAT and CDR2 FQNNGV. CDR3 amino acids: CASSLGGTGIEYEKYF. DNA of the CDR3: TGTGCCAGCAGCTTAGGTGGGACAGGGATTGAATACGAGAAGTACTTC.

This clonotype was observed many times. The V gene is TRBV2, the J gene TRBJ1-2; perhaps TRBD1 as D (6 bases). V was trimmed by 7 bases and J by 8 bases, leaving 14 bases between them. In germline, CDR1 is SNHLY, CDR2 FYNNEI. This CDR3 comprises 12 residues. This chain's CDR3 is CASKDSNQGYTF. CDR3 nucleotide sequence: TGTGCCAGCAAGGACAGCAACCAAGGCTACACCTTC.